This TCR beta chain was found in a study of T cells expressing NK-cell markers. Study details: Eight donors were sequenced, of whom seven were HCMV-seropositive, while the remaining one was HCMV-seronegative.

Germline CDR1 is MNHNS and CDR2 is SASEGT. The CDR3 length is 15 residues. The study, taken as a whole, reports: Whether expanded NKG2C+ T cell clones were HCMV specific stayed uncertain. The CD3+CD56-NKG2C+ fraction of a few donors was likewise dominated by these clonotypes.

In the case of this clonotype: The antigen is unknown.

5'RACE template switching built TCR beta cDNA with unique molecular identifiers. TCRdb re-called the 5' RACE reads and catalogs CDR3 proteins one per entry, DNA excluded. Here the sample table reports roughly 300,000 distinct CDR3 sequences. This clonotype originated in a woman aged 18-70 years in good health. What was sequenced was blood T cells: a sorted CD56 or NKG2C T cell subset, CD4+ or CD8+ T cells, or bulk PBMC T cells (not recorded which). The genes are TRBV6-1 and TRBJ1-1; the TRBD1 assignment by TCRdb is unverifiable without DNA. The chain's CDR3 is CASSERGAYRAEAFF.